One and the same sample provided the 5 T cell receptor beta chains below, sequenced in a study of cytomegalovirus exposure and HLA in healthy donors. The PCR contained 60 Vbeta and 13 Jbeta primers. Profiled with immunoSEQ multiplex PCR; TCRdb holds only in-frame clones, not every one. This repertoire shows 200,000 or so clones, around 75% found once; its top ten account for about 5.6%. Material for sequencing was PBMCs. The receptors here all came from a woman aged 25-40 years in good health and CMV-seropositive.

CDR3 sequence (DNA): TGCGCCAGCAGCCAAGACAGGGGAAACATTCAGTACTTC. Translated, it gives CASSQDRGNIQYF. The chain recombines TRBV4-1 with TRBJ2-4; the D gene is possibly TRBD1 (6 bases). Trimming took 0 bases from V and 6 from J, leaving 6 bases between them. The CDR3 length is 13 residues. Germline values: CDR1 MGHRA, CDR2 YSYEKL.

This clone was observed once. The V call is TRBV4-2, the J call TRBJ2-3; no firm D call. The germline V gene encodes CDR1 LGHNA and CDR2 YNFKEQ. Trimming left V 1 base short and J 0 bases short, with 14 bases between. This CDR3 is built from 17 residues. CDR3 nucleotides: TGTGCCAGCAGCCAAGGCCCACGAGGCGGTAGCACAGATACGCAGTATTTT. It is translated as CASSQGPRGGSTDTQYF.

The rearrangement links TRBV10-3 to TRBJ1-4, with TRBD1 matching 7 bases. The CDR3 is 14 residues long. V was clipped by 5 bases and J by 0 bases; unmatched bases: 0. Germline CDR1 is ENHRY and CDR2 is SYGVKD. In DNA, the CDR3 is TGTGCCATCAGTCAGGGGGCAACTAATGAAAAACTGTTTTTT. Translation gives CAISQGATNEKLFF.

This clone turned up a few times. The chain is built from TRBV5-5 and TRBJ2-5, with D perhaps TRBD1 (5 bases). Germline assignment: CDR1 SGHKS and CDR2 YYEKEE (reference sequence). V was shortened by 2 bases and J by 1 base, with 9 bases between the two germline ends. The CDR3 length is 14 residues. DNA of the CDR3: TGTGCCAGCAGCTTTGGACAACTCCAAGAGACCCAGTACTTC. It specifies CASSFGQLQETQYF.

The chain has TRBV19 and TRBJ1-1; D uncertain. Trimming removed 7 bases at V and 1 base at J, with 7 bases between. The germline gives CDR1 LNHDA, CDR2 SQIVND (reference sequence). The CDR3 contains 12 residues. CDR3 sequence: CASKNGNTEAFF. Here the CDR3 DNA reads TGTGCCAGTAAAAACGGGAACACTGAAGCTTTCTTT.